This T cell receptor beta chain originates from a study of cytomegalovirus exposure and HLA in healthy donors. Overall study findings and caveats: Later analysis showed most CMV-associated TCR beta chains appearing HLA-restricted.

The ends were cut back, 6 bases at V and 7 bases at J, with 10 bases in the middle. The CDR3 has 11 amino acids. Germline lookup yields CDR1 DFQATT and CDR2 SNEGSKA (reference sequence). As concerns this clone: Antigen: not known.

PCR involved 60 Vbeta and 13 Jbeta primers. Data came from immunoSEQ multiplex PCR; TCRdb stores just in-frame clones and leaves some out. Of about 140,000 clones in the sample, 76% are singletons; the top ten hold around 3.2%. The rearrangement joins TRBV20-1 to TRBJ2-1; D is unresolved. The sequenced material came from PBMCs. The sequence was obtained from a man between 35 and 55 years old in good health and CMV-seronegative. CDR3 DNA: TGCAGTGCCACCGGTCTAAATGAGCAGTTCTTC. Translation: CSATGLNEQFF.